A single sample is the source of the 13 T cell receptor beta chains below, sequenced in a study of shared clonotypes between healthy human individuals. Only in-frame clones appear in the TCRdb table, and some are missing; sequencing was by immunoSEQ multiplex PCR. The sample holds some 2.4 million clones, 90% to 95% seen once. The material sequenced was naive CD4+ T cells from PBMCs. The subset is: CD45RA+ positively selected. These TCRs come from a man younger than 30 in good health. Some clones in this sample may be carry-over from other donors' samples.

The rearrangement uses TRBV5-1 and TRBJ2-4, with 8 bases aligning to TRBD1. With V trimmed by 4 bases and J by 2 bases, 5 bases remained unmatched. Germline values: CDR1 SGHRS, CDR2 YFSETQ. This CDR3 is built from 15 residues. The CDR3 bases are TGCGCCAGCAGCCAGTCAGGGGGCTCCAAAAACATTCAGTACTTC. Its protein is CASSQSGGSKNIQYF. Full variable domain (rest looked up from reference TRBV5-1 and TRBJ2-4): KAGVTQTPRYLIKTRGQQVTLSCSPISGHRSVSWYQQTPGQGLQFLFEYFSETQRNKGNFPGRFSGRQFSNSRSEMNVSTLELGDSALYLCASSQSGGSKNIQYFGAGTRLSVL.

CDR3: CASSQDLGALGDTQYF. The CDR3 nucleotides are TGTGCCAGCAGCCAAGACTTGGGGGCCCTGGGAGATACGCAGTATTTT. This sequence joins TRBV4-2 and TRBJ2-3, with D perhaps matching TRBD1 (6 bases). The germline V gene encodes CDR1 LGHNA and CDR2 YNFKEQ. The CDR3 contains 16 residues. Between the trimmed V and J ends, which lost 0 bases and 5 bases, there was a span of 15 bases.

CDR3: CASSPTGDPAQFF. In DNA, the CDR3 is TGTGCCAGCAGCCCCACCGGGGACCCAGCCCAGTTCTTC. The chain has TRBV7-9 and TRBJ2-1, with D possibly called TRBD1 or TRBD2 (5 bases each). Germline V lookup: CDR1 SEHNR, CDR2 FQNEAQ (reference sequence). This CDR3 is 13 amino acids long. The V gene lost 5 bases and the J gene lost 13 bases, with 18 bases spanning the gap.

This clone has just a few counts. The CDR3, as DNA: TGTGCCAGCAGTGCCGGGGCAGGCTATGGCTACACCTTC. Its protein is CASSAGAGYGYTF. This chain joins TRBV2 and TRBJ1-2; weak D call: TRBD1 (5 bases). With 4 bases removed from V and 4 bases from J, the gap between germline ends came to 10 bases. CDR1 is SNHLY, CDR2 FYNNEI, per germline. The CDR3 runs to 13 residues.

The chain joins TRBV30 to TRBJ2-3; 8 bases match TRBD2. Trimming removed 3 bases from V and 3 bases from J; junction bases left unmatched: 5. The length of the CDR3 is 14 residues. Germline CDR1 and CDR2: GTSNPN and SVGIG (reference sequence). As DNA, the CDR3 is TGTGCCTGGAGAATAGCGGGATTGACAGATACGCAGTATTTT. Protein sequence: CAWRIAGLTDTQYF.

The chain carries TRBV5-1 and TRBJ2-5; TRBD2 matches 8 bases. V was pared by 2 bases and J by 5 bases, with 8 bases of the junction left unmatched. This CDR3 is 15 amino acids long. Germline CDR1 reads SGHRS; CDR2 reads YFSETQ. CDR3 coding DNA: TGCGCCAGCAGCTTCTCCAGCGGGAGCCGGGAGACCCAGTACTTC. This encodes CASSFSSGSRETQYF.

The J gene is TRBJ1-2, the V gene TRBV5-3; D is ambiguous. TRBV5-3 is classed as an ORF, of uncertain function. The CDR3 is made up of 17 amino acids. V gave up 2 bases and J gave up 2 bases, with 19 bases separating them. The CDR3 DNA reads TGTGCCAGAAGCTTAGAGGTCCCTGGGGAAGTCAACTATGGCTACACCTTC. It specifies CARSLEVPGEVNYGYTF.

This chain joins TRBV10-3 and TRBJ1-1; tentative D call: TRBD1 (5 bases). Germline CDR1 reads ENHRY; CDR2 reads SYGVKD. The V end was cut by 6 bases, the J end by 7 bases, with 15 bases between. The length of the CDR3 is 13 residues. The chain's CDR3 is CAISQGSGYEAFF. The CDR3 DNA is TGTGCCATCAGCCAGGGTTCGGGATATGAAGCTTTCTTT.

The V and J genes are TRBV10-3 and TRBJ2-1, with a weak D call TRBD1 (6 bases). CDR1 and CDR2 (germline): ENHRY, SYGVKD. The CDR3 loop spans 16 amino acids. V lost 3 bases and J lost 4, with 16 bases in between. CDR3 sequence (DNA): TGTGCCATCAGTGACCCCGGACAGCCTACTTACAATGAGCAGTTCTTC. The encoded protein is CAISDPGQPTYNEQFF.

V is TRBV7-9 and J is TRBJ1-1; 8 bases are shared with TRBD1. Germline lookup yields CDR1 SEHNR and CDR2 FQNEAQ (reference sequence). After removal of 6 bases from V and 2 bases from J, the junction contained 8 bases not matched to a gene. CDR3 size: 15 residues. The DNA of the CDR3 is TGTGCCAGCAGGAGTCCGGGACAGGAAAACACTGAAGCTTTCTTT. Its translation: CASRSPGQENTEAFF.

V usage is TRBV18 and J usage is TRBJ1-2, with 9 bases matching TRBD1. This CDR3 has 13 residues. From germline, CDR1 is KGHSH and CDR2 LQKENI. V trimming: 6 bases; J trimming: 4 bases; junction bases outside the gene matches: 3. CDR3 nucleotides: TGTGCCAGCTCGACGGACAGGGGCTATGGCTACACCTTC. Encoded protein: CASSTDRGYGYTF.

The chain has TRBV29-1 and TRBJ2-3; D may be TRBD1 (7 bases). From germline, CDR1 is SQVTM and CDR2 ANQGSEA. The V end lost 6 bases, the J end lost 0 bases, and 16 bases lay between the germline ends. The CDR3 sequence is 15 residues long. In DNA, the CDR3 is TGCAGCGTCGCACAGGGGACTGCTAGCACAGATACGCAGTATTTT. Translating it yields CSVAQGTASTDTQYF.

This clone occurred once. This sequence joins TRBV28 and TRBJ2-1; no clear D. This CDR3 is 13 amino acids long. The germline V gene encodes CDR1 MDHEN and CDR2 SYDVKM. Trimming removed 8 bases at V and 6 bases at J, with 14 bases between. CDR3 DNA sequence: TGTGCCAGCCTTGCGCTATCCCCCAATGAGCAGTTCTTC. Translated: CASLALSPNEQFF.